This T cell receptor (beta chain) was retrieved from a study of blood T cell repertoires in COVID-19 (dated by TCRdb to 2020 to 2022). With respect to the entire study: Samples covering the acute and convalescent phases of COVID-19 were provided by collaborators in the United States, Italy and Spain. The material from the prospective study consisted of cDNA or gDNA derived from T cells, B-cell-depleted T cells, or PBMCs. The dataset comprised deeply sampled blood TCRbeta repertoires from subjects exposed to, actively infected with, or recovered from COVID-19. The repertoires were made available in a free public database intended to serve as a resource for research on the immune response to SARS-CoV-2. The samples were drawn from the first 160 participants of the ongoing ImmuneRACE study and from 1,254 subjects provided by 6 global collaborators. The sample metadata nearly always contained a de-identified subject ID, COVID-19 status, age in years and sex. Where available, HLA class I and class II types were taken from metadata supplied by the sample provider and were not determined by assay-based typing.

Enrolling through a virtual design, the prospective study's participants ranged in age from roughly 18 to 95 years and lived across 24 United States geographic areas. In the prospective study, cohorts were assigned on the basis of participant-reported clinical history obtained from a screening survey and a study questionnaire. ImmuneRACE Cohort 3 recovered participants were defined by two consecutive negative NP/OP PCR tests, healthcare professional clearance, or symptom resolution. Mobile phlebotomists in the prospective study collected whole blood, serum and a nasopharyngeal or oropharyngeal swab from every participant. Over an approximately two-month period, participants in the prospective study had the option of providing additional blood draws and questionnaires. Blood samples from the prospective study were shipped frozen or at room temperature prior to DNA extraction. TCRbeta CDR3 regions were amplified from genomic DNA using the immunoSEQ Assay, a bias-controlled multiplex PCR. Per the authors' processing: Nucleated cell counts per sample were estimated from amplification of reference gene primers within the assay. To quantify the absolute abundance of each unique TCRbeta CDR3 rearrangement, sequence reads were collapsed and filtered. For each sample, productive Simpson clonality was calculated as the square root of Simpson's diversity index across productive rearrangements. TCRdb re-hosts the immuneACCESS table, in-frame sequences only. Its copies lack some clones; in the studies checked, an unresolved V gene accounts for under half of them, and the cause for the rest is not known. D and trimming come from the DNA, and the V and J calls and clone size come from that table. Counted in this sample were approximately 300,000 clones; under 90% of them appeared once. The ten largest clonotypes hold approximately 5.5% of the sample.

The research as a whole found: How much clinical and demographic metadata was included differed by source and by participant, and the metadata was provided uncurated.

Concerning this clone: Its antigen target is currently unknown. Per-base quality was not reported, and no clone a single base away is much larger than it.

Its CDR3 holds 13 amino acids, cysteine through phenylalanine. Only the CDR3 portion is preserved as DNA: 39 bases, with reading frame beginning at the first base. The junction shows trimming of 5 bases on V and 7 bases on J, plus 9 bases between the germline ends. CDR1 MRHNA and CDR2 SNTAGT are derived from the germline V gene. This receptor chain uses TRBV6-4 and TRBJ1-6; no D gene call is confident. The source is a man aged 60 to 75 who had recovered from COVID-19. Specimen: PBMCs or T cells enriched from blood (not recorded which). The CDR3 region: CASSQEENSPLHF. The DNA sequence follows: TGTGCCAGCAGTCAGGAGGAGAATTCACCCCTCCACTTT.